This record covers a single TCR beta chain. The data originate from a study of CD8 T cells in ankylosing spondylitis. Making use of molecular barcodes, quantitative 5'-RACE generated TCR beta libraries. One entry per CDR3 protein results from TCRdb running MiXCR on the 5' RACE reads. The sample includes fewer than 200,000 distinct CDR3 sequences, about a sixth of them seen just once. Trimming took off 5 bases at V and 5 bases at J, with 30 bases between the two ends. Germline CDR1 is SGHAT and CDR2 is FQNNGV. The length of the CDR3 is 19 residues. The source is a male donor with ankylosing spondylitis or in good health (not recorded which). The V gene is TRBV11-2, the J gene TRBJ1-2, with a weak D call TRBD1 (5 bases). Sequenced material: blood, either unsorted or a sorted T cell fraction (not recorded which). The chain's CDR3 is CASSPRSEAATDSGYGYTF. The CDR3 DNA follows: TGTGCCAGCAGCCCCAGATCCGAGGCCGCGACAGACTCCGGGTATGGCTACACCTTC.